This TCR beta chain was found in a study of siplizumab effects on memory and regulatory T cells. Profiled with immunoSEQ multiplex PCR; TCRdb holds only in-frame clones, not every one. This table holds thousands of clones, approximately 74% found once. The germline V gene encodes CDR1 SGHVT and CDR2 SQSDAQ. V was clipped by 5 bases and J by 4 bases; unmatched bases: 8. This CDR3 contains 16 residues. The V gene is TRBV7-4, the J gene TRBJ2-5; the match to TRBD2 covers 12 bases. This TCR derives from a human donor in good health. Input material: effector memory CD8+ T cells sorted from blood. Subset indicated: unstimulated CD8+ effector memory T cells. CDR3 sequence (DNA): TGTGCCAGCAGCACCCCTAGCGGGGGGGCCGGAGAGACCCAGTACTTC. Translated: CASSTPSGGAGETQYF.